This T cell receptor beta chain originates from a study of technical replicates of blood from several donors. The junction had 7 bases not matched to a gene; V was cut back by 6 bases and J by 6 bases. Germline V gene data show CDR1 as LNHDA and CDR2 as SQIVND (reference sequence). The CDR3 is 15 amino acids. The table came from immunoSEQ multiplex PCR; TCRdb's copy has only in-frame clones and leaves some out. The table includes some 71,000 clones, around 97% detected once. This clonotype originated in a human donor in good health. Sequences were obtained from T cells isolated from PBMCs. This chain links TRBV19 with TRBJ1-5; 11 nucleotides agree with TRBD1. The CDR3 sequence: CASSIGQGAGQPQHF. CDR3 in DNA: TGTGCCAGTAGCATCGGACAGGGGGCTGGTCAGCCCCAGCATTTT.